The text below deals with one T cell receptor (beta chain). Its target is unknown. When the RNA was reverse transcribed, random hexamers were used with an input of about 0.5 to 1 ug. The CDR3 of TCR beta was amplified by immunoSEQ multiplex PCR across 54 Vbeta and 13 Jbeta. TCRdb used MiXCR to reprocess the immunoSEQ multiplex PCR reads, holding one entry per CDR3 protein. The sample records around 130,000 distinct CDR3 sequences, 90% to 95% being singletons. Germline-derived CDR1 and CDR2 are ENHRY and SYGVKD. V was pared by 2 bases and J by 10 bases, with 13 bases between. The CDR3 consists of 13 residues. Sequencing of TCR beta, carried out with a high-throughput approach, was applied to CD8+ and CD4+ T cells from the blood. Negative isolation yielded CD8+ and CD4+ T cells; FACS enriched TEMRA cells. The data derive from a study of CD8 T cells in Susac syndrome. General study points: The study's TCR sequencing and HLA analysis covered a relatively small number of individuals, and the study acknowledged this.

What was sequenced was CD4+ T cells from PBMCs. This receptor was obtained from a human donor in good health. The chain uses TRBV10-3 and TRBJ2-3, with no clear D. Here the CDR3 reads CAISEIEVGAQYF. CDR3 bases: TGTGCCATCAGTGAGATCGAGGTTGGCGCGCAGTATTTT.